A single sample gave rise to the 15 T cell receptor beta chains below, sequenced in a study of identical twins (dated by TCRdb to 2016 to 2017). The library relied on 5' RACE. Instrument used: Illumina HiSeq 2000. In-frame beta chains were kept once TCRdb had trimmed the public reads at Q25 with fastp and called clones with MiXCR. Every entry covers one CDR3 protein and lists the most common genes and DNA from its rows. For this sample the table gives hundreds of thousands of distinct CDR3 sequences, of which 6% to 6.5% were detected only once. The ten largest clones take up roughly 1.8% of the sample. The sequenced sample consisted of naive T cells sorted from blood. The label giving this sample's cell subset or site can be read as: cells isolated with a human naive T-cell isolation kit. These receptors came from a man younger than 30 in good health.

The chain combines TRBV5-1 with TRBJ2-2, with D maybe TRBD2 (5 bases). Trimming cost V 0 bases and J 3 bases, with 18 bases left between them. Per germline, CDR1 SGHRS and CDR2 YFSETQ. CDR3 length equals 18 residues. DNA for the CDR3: TGCGCCAGCAGCTTGGATTACTGGGAAGCGGAGTACACCGGGGAGCTGTTTTTT. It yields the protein CASSLDYWEAEYTGELFF.

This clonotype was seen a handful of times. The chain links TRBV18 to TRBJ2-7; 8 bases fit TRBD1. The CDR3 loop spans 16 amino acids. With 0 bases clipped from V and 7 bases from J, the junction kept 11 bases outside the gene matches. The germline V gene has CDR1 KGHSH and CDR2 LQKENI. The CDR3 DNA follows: TGTGCCAGCTCACCACCCGTCGGACAGGGAAAGGGAGAGCAGTACTTC. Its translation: CASSPPVGQGKGEQYF.

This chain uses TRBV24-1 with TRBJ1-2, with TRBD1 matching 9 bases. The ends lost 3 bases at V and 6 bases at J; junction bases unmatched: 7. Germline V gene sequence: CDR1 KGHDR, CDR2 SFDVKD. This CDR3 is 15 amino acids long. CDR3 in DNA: TGTGCCACCAGTGATCCCCACAGGGGGCTGGATGGCTACACCTTC. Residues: CATSDPHRGLDGYTF.

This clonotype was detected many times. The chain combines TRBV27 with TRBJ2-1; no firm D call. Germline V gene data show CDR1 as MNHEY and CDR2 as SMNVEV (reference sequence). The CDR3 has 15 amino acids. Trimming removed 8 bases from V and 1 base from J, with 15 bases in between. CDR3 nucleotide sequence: TGTGCCAGCGGAAGTGGGTCGAGTTCCTACAATGAGCAGTTCTTC. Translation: CASGSGSSSYNEQFF.

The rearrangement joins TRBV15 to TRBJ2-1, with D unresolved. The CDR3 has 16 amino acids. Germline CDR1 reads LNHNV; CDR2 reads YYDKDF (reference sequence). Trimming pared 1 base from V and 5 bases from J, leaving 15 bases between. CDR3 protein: CATSRVTMSRHNEQFF. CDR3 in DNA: TGTGCCACCAGCAGAGTTACCATGTCTCGCCACAATGAGCAGTTCTTC.

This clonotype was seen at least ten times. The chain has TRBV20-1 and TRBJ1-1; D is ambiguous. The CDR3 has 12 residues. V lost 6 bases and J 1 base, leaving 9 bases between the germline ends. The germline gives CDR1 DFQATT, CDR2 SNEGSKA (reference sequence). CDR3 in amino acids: CSARGRNTEAFF. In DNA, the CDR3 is TGCAGTGCCCGCGGACGGAACACTGAAGCTTTCTTT.

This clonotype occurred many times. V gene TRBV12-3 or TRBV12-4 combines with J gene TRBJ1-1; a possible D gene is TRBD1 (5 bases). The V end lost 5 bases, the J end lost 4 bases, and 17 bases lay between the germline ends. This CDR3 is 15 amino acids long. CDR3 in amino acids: CASSHQLGGGTEAFF. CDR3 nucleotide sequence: TGTGCCAGCAGTCACCAACTTGGGGGGGGCACTGAAGCTTTCTTT.

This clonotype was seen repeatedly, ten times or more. DNA of the CDR3: TGTGCCAGCAGTAAGGACAGGGGTAGCAATCAGCCCCAGCATTTT. Translation: CASSKDRGSNQPQHF. The chain employs TRBV28 and TRBJ1-5; 9 bases are shared with TRBD1. Germline CDR1 and CDR2: MDHEN and SYDVKM. The length of the CDR3 is 15 residues. V shed 5 bases, J shed 0 bases, and the junction held 2 bases outside the gene matches.

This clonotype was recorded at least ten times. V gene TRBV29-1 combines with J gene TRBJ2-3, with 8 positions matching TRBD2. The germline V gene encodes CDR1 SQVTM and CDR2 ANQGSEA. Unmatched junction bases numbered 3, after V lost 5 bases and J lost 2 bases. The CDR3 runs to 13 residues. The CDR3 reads CSVSTSVTDTQYF. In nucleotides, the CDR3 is TGCAGCGTTTCGACTAGCGTCACAGATACGCAGTATTTT.

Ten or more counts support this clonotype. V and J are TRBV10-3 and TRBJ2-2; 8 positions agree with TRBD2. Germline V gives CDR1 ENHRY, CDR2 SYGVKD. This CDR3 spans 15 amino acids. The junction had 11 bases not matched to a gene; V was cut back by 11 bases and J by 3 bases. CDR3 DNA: TGTGCCGTCCACCCCGAGCGGGAGTACACCGGGGAGCTGTTTTTT. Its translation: CAVHPEREYTGELFF.

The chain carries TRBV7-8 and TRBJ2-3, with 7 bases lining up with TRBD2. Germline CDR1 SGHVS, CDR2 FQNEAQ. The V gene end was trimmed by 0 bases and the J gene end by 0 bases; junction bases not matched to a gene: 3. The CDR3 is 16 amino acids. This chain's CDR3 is CASSLASGKSTDTQYF. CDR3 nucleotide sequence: TGTGCCAGCAGCTTAGCGAGCGGGAAGAGCACAGATACGCAGTATTTT. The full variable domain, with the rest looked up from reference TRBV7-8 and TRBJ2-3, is GAGVSQSPRYKVAKRGQDVALRCDPISGHVSLFWYQQALGQGPEFLTYFQNEAQLDKSGLPSDRFFAERPEGSVSTLKIQRTQQEDSAVYLCASSLASGKSTDTQYFGPGTRLTVL.

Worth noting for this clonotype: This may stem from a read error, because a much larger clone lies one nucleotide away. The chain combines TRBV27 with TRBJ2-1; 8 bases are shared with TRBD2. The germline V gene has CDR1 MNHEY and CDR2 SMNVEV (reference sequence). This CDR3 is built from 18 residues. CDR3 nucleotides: TGTGCCAGCAGTTTAATTTCTCTGGGTAGCGGGGTATCCAATGAGCAGTTGTTC. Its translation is CASSLISLGSGVSNEQLF.

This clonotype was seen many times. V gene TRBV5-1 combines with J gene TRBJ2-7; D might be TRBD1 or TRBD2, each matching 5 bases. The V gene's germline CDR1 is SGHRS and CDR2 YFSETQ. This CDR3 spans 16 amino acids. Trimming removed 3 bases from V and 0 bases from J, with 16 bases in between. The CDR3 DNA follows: TGCGCCAGCAGCTGGCACTCCGGGACGGCCTCCTACGAGCAGTACTTC. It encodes CASSWHSGTASYEQYF.

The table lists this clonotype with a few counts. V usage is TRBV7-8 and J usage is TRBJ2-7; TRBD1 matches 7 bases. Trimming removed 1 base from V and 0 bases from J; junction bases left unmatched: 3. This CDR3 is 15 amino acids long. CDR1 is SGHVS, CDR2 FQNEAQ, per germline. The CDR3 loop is CASSLEGDSSYEQYF. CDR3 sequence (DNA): TGTGCCAGCAGCTTAGAAGGGGACAGCTCCTACGAGCAGTACTTC.

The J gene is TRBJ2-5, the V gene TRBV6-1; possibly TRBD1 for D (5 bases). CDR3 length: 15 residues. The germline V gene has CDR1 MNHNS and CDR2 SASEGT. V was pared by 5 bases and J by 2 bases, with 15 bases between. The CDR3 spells CASSTQQGGQETQYF. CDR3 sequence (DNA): TGTGCCAGCAGTACCCAGCAGGGCGGACAAGAGACCCAGTACTTC.